The 19 T cell receptor beta chains listed next were all sequenced from one sample in a study of T cells and copy number aberrations in small-cell lung cancer. Produced via immunoSEQ multiplex PCR; TCRdb's table is partial and in-frame only. The data hold about 3,000 clones, with 90% observed a single time. Specimen: normal tissue next to the tumor. The receptors stem from a man in his fifties with small cell lung cancer.

The V call is TRBV4-3, the J call TRBJ1-4; no reliable D call. The V and J ends lost 1 base and 8 bases respectively, with 11 bases between them. CDR1 is LGHNA, CDR2 YSLEER, per germline. The CDR3 is 14 residues long. Here the CDR3 reads CASSQGTYNEKLFF. The CDR3 region has the DNA TGCGCCAGCAGCCAAGGGACCTACAACGAAAAACTGTTTTTT.

The chain joins TRBV5-6 to TRBJ2-1; the D is unclear. The CDR3 sequence is 12 residues long. CDR1 is SGHDT and CDR2 is YYEEEE in the germline V gene. V dropped 4 bases and J dropped 9 bases, with 11 bases sitting between them. This CDR3 is CASSPPIGEQFF. The CDR3 DNA sequence: TGTGCCAGCAGCCCACCGATAGGTGAGCAGTTCTTC.

The chain joins TRBV29-1 to TRBJ2-5; the D is unclear. V lost 4 bases and J 5 bases, leaving 17 bases between the germline ends. The germline gives CDR1 SQVTM, CDR2 ANQGSEA. There are 14 residues in the CDR3. Written as DNA, the CDR3 is TGCAGCGTTGTAGGGCCGGCCAAGTGGGAGACCCAGTACTTC. This gives the protein CSVVGPAKWETQYF.

The rearrangement links TRBV11-3 to TRBJ2-7; possible D gene TRBD1, 6 bases. The CDR3 sequence is 14 residues long. Germline-derived CDR1 and CDR2 are SGHNT and YENEEA. The germline V and J ends were trimmed by 5 bases and 4 bases, with 15 bases remaining between them. The CDR3 bases are TGTGCCAGCAGCCCGGGACATTCGTCATACGAGCAGTACTTC. This sequence encodes CASSPGHSSYEQYF.

This sequence joins TRBV2 and TRBJ1-5, with a possible D match to TRBD1 (6 bases). Trimming shortened V by 7 bases and J by 4 bases, and 17 bases separated the two germline ends. This CDR3 comprises 15 residues. Germline CDR1 SNHLY, CDR2 FYNNEI. The CDR3 DNA reads TGTGCCAGCACCCTTTGGGGGGGCCAGAATCAGCCCCAGCATTTT. This encodes CASTLWGGQNQPQHF.

The V and J genes are TRBV7-2 and TRBJ1-1; no definite D call. Deletions cut 5 bases from V and 4 bases from J, with 11 bases between. Looked up from germline, CDR1 is SGHTA and CDR2 is FQGNSA. The CDR3 consists of 13 residues. The CDR3 sequence is CASSPWGGTEAFF. CDR3 DNA: TGTGCCAGCAGCCCTTGGGGAGGCACTGAAGCTTTCTTT. The full variable domain, its missing parts supplied by reference TRBV7-2 and TRBJ1-1, is GAGVSQSPSNKVTEKGKDVELRCDPISGHTALYWYRQSLGQGLEFLIYFQGNSAPDKSGLPSDRFSAERTGGSVSTLTIQRTQQEDSAVYLCASSPWGGTEAFFGQGTRLTVV.

CDR3 protein: CASSHQRARGGSYEQYF. The CDR3 DNA reads as TGTGCCAGCAGTCACCAGAGGGCCAGGGGCGGGAGCTACGAGCAGTACTTC. This sequence joins TRBV7-8 and TRBJ2-7; D may be TRBD2 (7 bases). CDR1 and CDR2 (germline): SGHVS, FQNEAQ. The CDR3 runs 17 residues. Between the trimmed V and J ends, which lost 6 bases and 3 bases, there was a span of 24 bases.

The chain is built from TRBV4-2 and TRBJ1-1, with D possibly being TRBD1 (5 bases). Trimming left V 0 bases short and J 3 bases short, with 17 bases between. The CDR3 totals 17 residues. CDR1 LGHNA and CDR2 YNFKEQ come from the germline V gene. CDR3 in amino acids: CASSQEIYRDWDTEAFF. The CDR3 nucleotides read TGTGCCAGCAGCCAAGAGATCTATCGGGACTGGGACACTGAAGCTTTCTTT.

The chain links TRBV9 to TRBJ2-3; D not certain. V was shortened by 2 bases and J by 5 bases, with 15 bases between the two germline ends. Germline CDR1 and CDR2: SGDLS and YYNGEE. There are 15 residues in the CDR3. CDR3 in amino acids: CASSVFPGLGDTQYF. The CDR3 bases are TGTGCCAGCAGCGTTTTTCCGGGCCTTGGAGATACGCAGTATTTT.

The chain recombines TRBV9 with TRBJ1-3, with 7 bases lining up with TRBD1. The CDR3 spans 16 residues. Germline loops: CDR1 SGDLS, CDR2 YYNGEE. Trimming took 3 bases from V and 4 from J; bases not matched to a gene: 10. The CDR3 nucleotides read TGTGCCAGCAGCGGGGGGGCTACAGGGGTCGGAAACACCATATATTTT. It yields the protein CASSGGATGVGNTIYF. Variable domain in full (rest from reference TRBV9 and TRBJ1-3): DSGVTQTPKHLITATGQRVTLRCSPRSGDLSVYWYQQSLDQGLQFLIQYYNGEERAKGNILERFSAQQFPDLHSELNLSSLELGDSALYFCASSGGATGVGNTIYFGEGSWLTVV.

The CDR3 region is CASSEPRSGELFF. The CDR3 DNA reads as TGTGCCAGCAGTGAACCCAGATCCGGGGAGCTGTTTTTT. The V gene is TRBV2, the J gene TRBJ2-2; D ambiguous. The germline CDR1 and CDR2 sequences are SNHLY and FYNNEI. The CDR3 totals 13 residues. V gave up 2 bases and J gave up 6 bases, with 7 bases separating them.

This chain uses TRBV18 with TRBJ2-2, with D perhaps matching TRBD1 (6 bases). The CDR3 is 15 residues long. Germline CDR1 and CDR2: KGHSH and LQKENI. V gave up 2 bases and J gave up 6 bases, with 13 bases separating them. This CDR3 reads CASSPAQGDAGELFF. CDR3 nucleotides: TGTGCCAGCTCACCAGCACAGGGCGATGCCGGGGAGCTGTTTTTT.

This chain links TRBV5-6 with TRBJ2-2; D possibly corresponds to TRBD2 (5 bases). Germline values: CDR1 SGHDT, CDR2 YYEEEE. V lost 2 bases to trimming and J lost 6 bases, with 5 bases between them. The CDR3 contains 12 residues. CDR3 amino acids: CASSFSAGELFF. DNA of the CDR3: TGTGCCAGCAGCTTTAGCGCCGGGGAGCTGTTTTTT.

Concerning this clone: The junction does not match germline at one end; this may be a read error. V is TRBV5-6 and J is TRBJ2-3; 11 nucleotides align to TRBD1. This CDR3 has 15 residues. Per the germline V gene, CDR1 is SGHDT and CDR2 is YYEEEE. The CDR3 nucleotides are TGTGCCAGCGGCTTAGGGACAGGGGGTTCCCACGCGCAGTATTTT. Translating it yields CASGLGTGGSHAQYF. The whole variable domain, remainder taken from reference TRBV5-6 and TRBJ2-3, is DAGVTQSPTHLIKTRGQQVTLRCSPKSGHDTVSWYQQALGQGPQFIFQYYEEEERQRGNFPDRFSGHQFPNYSSELNVNALLLGDSALYLCASGLGTGGSHAQYFGPGTRLTVL.

The V call is TRBV21-1, the J call TRBJ2-5; the table's D call, TRBD1, was not checked against the DNA. TRBV21-1 is a known pseudogene. The CDR3 sequence is 17 residues long. CDR3 region: CASSTALPSTVYETQYF. The CDR3 region has the DNA TGTGCCAGCAGCACTGCCCTTCCCTCGACAGTTTACGAGACCCAGTACTTC.

V gene TRBV18 combines with J gene TRBJ2-5; the D is unclear. V lost 2 bases and J lost 1, with 8 bases in between. There are 14 residues in the CDR3. Germline CDR1 KGHSH, CDR2 LQKENI. CDR3 coding DNA: TGTGCCAGCTCACCAGGGCAGGTCCAAGAGACCCAGTACTTC. Translating it yields CASSPGQVQETQYF.

This clone is large by share. The chain uses TRBV25-1 and TRBJ2-7; D unresolved. CDR1 is MGHDK and CDR2 is SYGVNS in the germline V gene. The CDR3 extends over 12 amino acids. The V gene lost 6 bases and the J gene lost 0 bases, with 6 bases spanning the gap. This chain's CDR3 is CASSRNSYEQYF. The CDR3 region has the DNA TGTGCCAGCAGCAGGAACTCCTACGAGCAGTACTTC.

The genes are TRBV7-2 and TRBJ1-1, with D possibly matching TRBD1 (5 bases). The CDR3 consists of 16 residues. CDR1 and CDR2 (germline): SGHTA, FQGNSA. The ends were cut back, 0 bases at V and 5 bases at J, with 16 bases in the middle. CDR3 in amino acids: CASSLAGGRVITEAFF. The DNA of the CDR3 is TGTGCCAGCAGCTTAGCGGGAGGCAGGGTGATTACTGAAGCTTTCTTT.

The chain uses TRBV9 and TRBJ2-5, with TRBD2 matching 12 bases. V was clipped by 4 bases and J by 3 bases; unmatched bases: 1. CDR1 is SGDLS, CDR2 YYNGEE, per germline. The CDR3 length is 14 residues. CDR3 DNA: TGTGCCAGCAGCCTAGCGGGAGGGGAAGAGACCCAGTACTTC. Amino acid sequence: CASSLAGGEETQYF. The entire variable domain, with the rest obtained from reference TRBV9 and TRBJ2-5, is as follows: DSGVTQTPKHLITATGQRVTLRCSPRSGDLSVYWYQQSLDQGLQFLIQYYNGEERAKGNILERFSAQQFPDLHSELNLSSLELGDSALYFCASSLAGGEETQYFGPGTRLLVL.